The rows below give T cell receptor beta chains drawn from one sample of a study of low-dose radiotherapy and immunotherapy resistance in tumors. TCRdb re-analysed the reads in MiXCR, keeping a single row per CDR3 protein. This sample has about 46,000 distinct CDR3 sequences, with 12% found just once. The specimen comprised PBMCs, sampled before treatment. The receptors stem from a female donor with ovarian cancer. CDR3s include the opening cysteine and the closing phenylalanine or tryptophan. The D gene is left open where the match is weak. Not every row has a clone size; where given, it reads once, few, many or a size class.

d_call | j_call | clone_size | v_call | cdr3_nt | cdr3_aa
. | TRBJ2-1 | medium-sized | TRBV28 | TGTGCCAGCAGTTTAATGGTCCGCCCGCACGAGCAGTTCTTC | CASSLMVRPHEQFF
. | TRBJ2-1 | many | TRBV28 | TGTGCCAGCAGTGCGGCAGGTGGCAATGAGCAGTTCTTC | CASSAAGGNEQFF
TRBD1 | TRBJ2-5 | many | TRBV30 | TGTGCCTGGAAAGACAGGGTGTACCAAGAGACCCAGTACTTC | CAWKDRVYQETQYF
TRBD1 | TRBJ2-2 | many | TRBV10-3 | TGTGCCTCGTGCGCAGGGGGTGACACCGGGGAGCTGTTTTTT | CASCAGGDTGELFF
TRBD2 | TRBJ2-1 | many | TRBV5-1 | TGCGCCAGCAGCGATGGACTAGCGGGGAACAATGAGCAGTTCTTC | CASSDGLAGNNEQFF
. | TRBJ1-1 | many | TRBV18 | TGTGCCAGCTCCGACGGGGGCCGGCCCATGAACACTGAAGCTTTCTTT | CASSDGGRPMNTEAFF
. | TRBJ2-1 | many | TRBV5-6 | TGTGCCAGCAGCTTATCCTACGGTGAGCAGTTCTTC | CASSLSYGEQFF
TRBD1 | TRBJ2-7 | many | TRBV12-3/TRBV12-4 | TGTGCCAGCAGCCCACAGGGGGAGTCCTACGAGCAGTACTTC | CASSPQGESYEQYF
TRBD1 | TRBJ2-1 | . | TRBV10-3 | TGTGCCAGCGGGACAGGGGGCGAGGGTGAGCAGTTCTTC | CASGTGGEGEQFF
TRBD2 | TRBJ2-1 | many | TRBV5-4 | TGTGCCAGCAGCTTGGGGCTAGCGGGTGAGCAGTTCTTC | CASSLGLAGEQFF
. | TRBJ2-4 | many | TRBV13 | TGTGCCAGCAGCTTGGTGGACGGCCAAAACATTCAGTACTTC | CASSLVDGQNIQYF
TRBD1 | TRBJ2-1 | many | TRBV7-3 | TGTGCCAGCAGTCCCCTAGGGGGCCTCTACAATGAGCAGTTCTTC | CASSPLGGLYNEQFF
. | TRBJ1-6 | many | TRBV12-3/TRBV12-4 | TGTGCCAGCAGTGGGGGCCTCCCTAATTCACCCCTCCACTTT | CASSGGLPNSPLHF
. | TRBJ2-7 | many | TRBV6-6 | TGTGCCAGCACTCCAGACTTGTCCTCCTACGAGCAGTACTTC | CASTPDLSSYEQYF
. | TRBJ1-2 | many | TRBV12-3/TRBV12-4 | TGTGCCAGCAGCCCAAAACAGGGATGGGATGGCTACACCTTC | CASSPKQGWDGYTF
TRBD2 | TRBJ2-7 | many | TRBV20-1 | TGCAGTGCTAGAGATCGGAGCGGGAGGGGTTACGAGCAGTACTTC | CSARDRSGRGYEQYF
. | TRBJ2-6 | many | TRBV20-1 | TGCAGTGCTAGACCCAACTCTGGGGCCAACGTCCTGACTTTC | CSARPNSGANVLTF
TRBD1 | TRBJ2-3 | many | TRBV19 | TGTGCCAGTAGTTCCCGAGGGACAGGACGCACAGATACGCAGTATTTT | CASSSRGTGRTDTQYF
. | TRBJ2-1 | many | TRBV30 | TGTGCCTGGAGTGTAGACACCCACAATGAGCAGTTCTTC | CAWSVDTHNEQFF
TRBD1 | TRBJ1-2 | few | TRBV27 | TGTGCCAGCAGTTTAGGGACAGGGAACTATGGCTACACCTTC | CASSLGTGNYGYTF
. | TRBJ2-1 | many | TRBV29-1 | TGCAGCGTTGATGAGGAACCTCATGAGCAGTTCTTC | CSVDEEPHEQFF
. | TRBJ2-7 | . | TRBV11-2 | TGTGCCAGCAGCTTATCCCCCGAGCAGTACTTC | CASSLSPEQYF
. | TRBJ2-6 | many | TRBV5-1 | TGCGCCAGCAGCTTGGCCGGTTACTCCGGGGCCAACGTCCTGACTTTC | CASSLAGYSGANVLTF
. | TRBJ1-4 | many | TRBV29-1 | TGCAGCGTTGAAGGGGGCCCTGAAAAACTGTTTTTT | CSVEGGPEKLFF
TRBD1 | TRBJ1-6 | . | TRBV5-1 | TGCGCCAGCAGCTCAGGGGGCTCCTATAATCCACCCCTCCACTTT | CASSSGGSYNPPLHF
. | TRBJ1-5 | medium-sized | TRBV28 | TGTGCCAGCACTAAGAGGTACCGGGTGAATCAGCCCCAGCATTTT | CASTKRYRVNQPQHF
TRBD1 | TRBJ1-5 | many | TRBV5-1 | TGCGCCAGCAGCCCCTTGGGACAGGCCAATCAGCCCCAGCATTTT | CASSPLGQANQPQHF
. | TRBJ2-7 | many | TRBV14 | TGTGCCAGCAGCCAAGGGGGGGGCCCCTACGAGCAGTACTTC | CASSQGGGPYEQYF
TRBD1 | TRBJ2-7 | many | TRBV20-1 | TGCAGTGCTCGGACAGGGGGCTACGAGCAGTACTTC | CSARTGGYEQYF
TRBD1 | TRBJ1-2 | many | TRBV10-3 | TGTGCCATCAGGGCCACAGGGGGAGAAGGCTACACCTTC | CAIRATGGEGYTF
. | TRBJ1-3 | many | TRBV30 | TGTGCCTGGAACCAGGGTCACTCTGGAAACACCATATATTTT | CAWNQGHSGNTIYF
. | TRBJ1-1 | many | TRBV12-3/TRBV12-4 | TGTGCCAGCAGTTTAGGGGGCCACACTGAAGCTTTCTTT | CASSLGGHTEAFF
TRBD1 | TRBJ2-7 | many | TRBV11-2 | TGTGCCACTTCACAGGGGGCCTACGAGCAGTACTTC | CATSQGAYEQYF
TRBD1 | TRBJ1-5 | many | TRBV20-1 | TGCAGTGCCTGCGGACAGGGGGATCAGCCCCAGCATTTT | CSACGQGDQPQHF
. | TRBJ2-1 | many | TRBV28 | TGTGCCAGCAGTTTATTCAGGTCTTACAATGAGCAGTTCTTC | CASSLFRSYNEQFF
. | TRBJ2-2 | . | TRBV21-1 | TGTGCCAGCAGCAAAGCGCGGAGGTGCACCGGGGAGCTGTTTTTT | CASSKARRCTGELFF
TRBD2 | TRBJ2-7 | many | TRBV2 | TGTGCCAGTACCACCGGGACTAGCGGGACAATCCCCTCCTACGAGCAGTACTTC | CASTTGTSGTIPSYEQYF
. | TRBJ1-4 | many | TRBV21-1 | TGTGCCAGCAGCAACGCGGGGGGTGTTGGTGAAAAACTGTTTTTT | CASSNAGGVGEKLFF
. | TRBJ1-2 | many | TRBV3-1 | TGTGCCAGCAGCCAAGATGGGACCCCTGTTGCCTATGGCTACACCTTC | CASSQDGTPVAYGYTF
. | TRBJ2-5 | many | TRBV20-1 | TGCAGTGCTAGAGATACACAGAGCCAAGAGACCCAGTACTTC | CSARDTQSQETQYF
TRBD1 | TRBJ2-5 | . | TRBV10-3 | TGTGCCACACGGGGAAGGGGGCTATCGGAAGAGACCCAGTACTTC | CATRGRGLSEETQYF
TRBD1 | TRBJ1-3 | many | TRBV11-2 | TGTGCCAGCAGCTTAAGGGGACAGACCTCTGGAAACACCATATATTTT | CASSLRGQTSGNTIYF
. | TRBJ2-7 | many | TRBV5-5 | TGTGCCAGCAGCTTGCTCGACAGCTACGAGCAGTACTTC | CASSLLDSYEQYF
TRBD1 | TRBJ1-6 | many | TRBV6-6 | TGTGCCAGCAGTTACTCGCACAGGGGATTCACCTATAATTCACCCCTCCACTTT | CASSYSHRGFTYNSPLHF
. | TRBJ1-4 | many | TRBV10-3 | TGTGCCATCAGTGAGTCGCCGAGTCCATCCGAAAAACTGTTTTTT | CAISESPSPSEKLFF
TRBD2 | TRBJ2-3 | many | TRBV10-3 | TGTGCCATCAGCTTAGCGAGCGGGGGCACAGATACGCAGTATTTT | CAISLASGGTDTQYF
TRBD1 | TRBJ2-7 | many | TRBV20-1 | TGCAGTGCTAGGAGGGACAGGGGTTACGAGCAGTACTTC | CSARRDRGYEQYF
. | TRBJ2-1 | . | TRBV29-1 | TGCAGCGTTGAATCCGGGTCGGGGTACAATGAGCAGTTCTTC | CSVESGSGYNEQFF
TRBD2 | TRBJ2-1 | many | TRBV25-1 | TGTGCCAGCAGCTTAGCGGGGATCCTCTACAATGAGCAGTTCTTC | CASSLAGILYNEQFF
. | TRBJ2-3 | many | TRBV7-2 | TGTGCCAGCAGCTTCTCAGGGTTAGATACGCAGTATTTT | CASSFSGLDTQYF
. | TRBJ2-7 | many | TRBV20-1 | TGCAGTGCTAGAGAAAGGGGCCCCTACGAGCAGTACTTC | CSARERGPYEQYF
TRBD1 | TRBJ2-5 | many | TRBV20-1 | TGCAGTGCTAGAGATTCCAGGGGGCGGGAGACCCAGTACTTC | CSARDSRGRETQYF
. | TRBJ2-3 | many | TRBV11-2 | TGTGCCAGCAGCTCATGGGGGAGCCAAACCACAGATACGCAGTATTTT | CASSSWGSQTTDTQYF
. | TRBJ1-1 | many | TRBV12-5 | TGTGCTAGTGGTTCTGGTTCGATCCGCAGGGTGAGGGCTGAAGCTTTCTTT | CASGSGSIRRVRAEAFF
. | TRBJ1-1 | many | TRBV2 | TGTGCCAGCAGTGATTACGGGCCGAACACTGAAGCTTTCTTT | CASSDYGPNTEAFF
. | TRBJ1-2 | many | TRBV20-1 | TGCAGTGCTAGAGTACGGGATACGAGTAGAGGCTACACCTTC | CSARVRDTSRGYTF
. | TRBJ1-1 | medium-sized | TRBV2 | TGCGCCAGCAGCCAGGGCGGGAACACTGAAGCTTTCTTT | CASSQGGNTEAFF